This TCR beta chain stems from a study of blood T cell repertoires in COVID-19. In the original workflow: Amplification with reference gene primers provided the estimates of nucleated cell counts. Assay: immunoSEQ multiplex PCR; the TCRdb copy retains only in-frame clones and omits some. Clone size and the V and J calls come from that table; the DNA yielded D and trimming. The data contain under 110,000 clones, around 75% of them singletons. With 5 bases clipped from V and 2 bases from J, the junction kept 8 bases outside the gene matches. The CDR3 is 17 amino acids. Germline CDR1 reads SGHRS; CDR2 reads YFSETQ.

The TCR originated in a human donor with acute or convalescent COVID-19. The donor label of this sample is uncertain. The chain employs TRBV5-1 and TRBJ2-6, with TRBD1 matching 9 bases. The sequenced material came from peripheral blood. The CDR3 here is CASRPTTGGAGANVLTF. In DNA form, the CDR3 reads TGCGCCAGCAGACCTACCACAGGGGGCGCTGGGGCCAACGTCCTGACTTTC.